These 14 T cell receptor beta chains were sequenced from one sample in a study of Tregs in tolerant kidney transplant recipients. The table came from immunoSEQ multiplex PCR; TCRdb's copy has only in-frame clones and leaves some out. The sample includes about 88,000 clones, roughly 92% of them seen just once. Sequencing was carried out using CD8+ T cells from blood. These receptors came from a human donor in good health.

The chain joins TRBV5-1 to TRBJ2-5; no reliable D call. V dropped 1 base and J dropped 2 bases, with 9 bases sitting between them. Germline CDR1 reads SGHRS; CDR2 reads YFSETQ. This CDR3 has 14 amino acids. The CDR3 DNA reads TGCGCCAGCAGCTTGCTAGGGAATCAAGAGACCCAGTACTTC. It is translated as CASSLLGNQETQYF.

Here the CDR3 DNA reads TGTGCCACCGCATTAGCGGGGGGGCCGGGTACGCAGTATTTT. This gives the protein CATALAGGPGTQYF. The chain joins TRBV7-6 to TRBJ2-3, with TRBD2 matching 11 bases. The CDR3 totals 14 residues. The germline CDR1 and CDR2 sequences are SGHVS and FNYEAQ. Trimming at V came to 10 bases and at J to 8 bases, leaving 11 bases not matched to a gene.

The genes are TRBV20-1 and TRBJ1-1; no clear D gene. Germline lookup yields CDR1 DFQATT and CDR2 SNEGSKA (reference sequence). The CDR3 runs 11 residues. The germline V and J ends were trimmed by 1 base and 6 bases, with 6 bases remaining between them. The CDR3 reads CSARAYPEAFF. DNA for the CDR3: TGCAGTGCTAGAGCTTACCCTGAAGCTTTCTTT.

The rearrangement uses TRBV7-9 and TRBJ2-5; D perhaps matches TRBD1 (5 bases). The germline V gene encodes CDR1 SEHNR and CDR2 FQNEAQ (reference sequence). Trimming shortened V by 5 bases and J by 5 bases, and 15 bases separated the two germline ends. This CDR3 is 14 amino acids long. CDR3 amino acids: CASSPAGSGETQYF. CDR3 nucleotide sequence: TGTGCCAGCAGCCCTGCAGGGTCTGGTGAGACCCAGTACTTC. The full variable domain, in which reference TRBV7-9 and TRBJ2-5 provide the parts outside the CDR3, is DTGVSQNPRHKITKRGQNVTFRCDPISEHNRLYWYRQTLGQGPEFLTYFQNEAQLEKSRLLSDRFSAERPKGSFSTLEIQRTEQGDSAMYLCASSPAGSGETQYFGPGTRLLVL.

The chain recombines TRBV27 with TRBJ2-5; D perhaps matches TRBD2 (6 bases). Germline CDR1 is MNHEY and CDR2 is SMNVEV (reference sequence). Trimming shortened V by 2 bases and J by 4 bases, and 11 bases separated the two germline ends. The CDR3 extends over 14 amino acids. CDR3 nucleotide sequence: TGTGCCAGCAGTTTACAGGACTACCCAGAGACCCAGTACTTC. It translates to CASSLQDYPETQYF.

V is TRBV29-1 and J is TRBJ2-2; TRBD1 aligns across 7 bases. The CDR3 runs 15 residues. V shed 7 bases and J 4 bases; nucleotides not matched to a gene: 12. Germline V gene sequence: CDR1 SQVTM, CDR2 ANQGSEA. CDR3 loop: CSADTRDRGTGELFF. DNA of the CDR3: TGCAGCGCCGATACCCGGGACAGAGGCACCGGGGAGCTGTTTTTT.

This clone was observed a single time. This chain connects TRBV7-8 to TRBJ1-1; D perhaps matches TRBD1 (6 bases). The CDR3 has 14 amino acids. Germline CDR1 is SGHVS and CDR2 is FQNEAQ. Trimming pared 6 bases from V and 5 bases from J, leaving 16 bases between. CDR3 in amino acids: CASRPGRGRTEAFF. The CDR3 region has the DNA TGTGCCAGCAGGCCGGGCAGGGGAAGGACTGAAGCTTTCTTT.

The chain links TRBV6-5 to TRBJ2-3; 11 nucleotides agree with TRBD2. There are 14 residues in the CDR3. Germline lookup yields CDR1 MNHEY and CDR2 SVGAGI. V was clipped by 5 bases and J by 5 bases; unmatched bases: 3. CDR3 in amino acids: CASSLAGGIDTQYF. The CDR3, as DNA: TGTGCCAGCAGTCTAGCGGGGGGTATAGATACGCAGTATTTT.

Comment on this clone: Other nucleotide sequences in the sample specify the same CDR3. This sequence joins TRBV5-4 and TRBJ2-7; D gene ambiguous. Germline CDR1 SGHNT, CDR2 YYREEE (reference sequence). CDR3 size: 12 residues. With 3 bases removed from V and 0 bases from J, the gap between germline ends came to 4 bases. The CDR3 bases are TGTGCCAGCAGCTCCGACTCCTACGAGCAGTACTTC. Its translation: CASSSDSYEQYF.

The rearrangement links TRBV2 to TRBJ2-5; 13 nucleotides align to TRBD2. CDR3 length equals 15 residues. The ends lost 4 bases at V and 1 base at J; junction bases unmatched: 0. Germline V lookup: CDR1 SNHLY, CDR2 FYNNEI. For the CDR3, the DNA is TGTGCCAGCAGTGGGACTAGCGGGGGCCAAGAGACCCAGTACTTC. This gives the protein CASSGTSGGQETQYF.

The chain uses TRBV29-1 and TRBJ2-6, with D tentatively TRBD1 or TRBD2 (5 bases each). Trimming left V 5 bases short and J 4 bases short, with 18 bases between. CDR1 SQVTM and CDR2 ANQGSEA come from the germline V gene. There are 16 residues in the CDR3. The CDR3, as DNA: TGCAGCGTTTCTGGACGGGACGTAGGGGGGGCCAACGTCCTGACTTTC. Translation gives CSVSGRDVGGANVLTF.

This clone was seen only once. The chain uses TRBV27 and TRBJ2-7; D perhaps matches TRBD1 (5 bases). Per germline, CDR1 MNHEY and CDR2 SMNVEV (reference sequence). The CDR3 runs 13 residues. V lost 5 bases and J 6 bases, leaving 14 bases between the germline ends. In DNA, the CDR3 is TGTGCCAGCAGTATCGGACAAAAAGCCGAGCAGTACTTC. Its protein product is CASSIGQKAEQYF.

This chain connects TRBV7-8 to TRBJ2-7; 9 positions match TRBD1. The germline V gene encodes CDR1 SGHVS and CDR2 FQNEAQ. V dropped 5 bases and J dropped 7; count of bases not matched to a gene: 9. This CDR3 is 14 amino acids long. The CDR3 nucleotides are TGTGCCAGCAGCGTACTACAGGGGGCTAAGGAGCAGTACTTC. This sequence encodes CASSVLQGAKEQYF. Filled out from reference TRBV7-8 and TRBJ2-7, the complete variable domain reads GAGVSQSPRYKVAKRGQDVALRCDPISGHVSLFWYQQALGQGPEFLTYFQNEAQLDKSGLPSDRFFAERPEGSVSTLKIQRTQQEDSAVYLCASSVLQGAKEQYFGPGTRLTVT.

J is TRBJ2-7 and V is TRBV9; the D call may be TRBD1 or TRBD2 (5 bases each). The CDR3 has 14 amino acids. Trimming removed 0 bases from V and 0 bases from J, with 7 bases in between. Germline V lookup: CDR1 SGDLS, CDR2 YYNGEE. The CDR3 region is CASSVGGNSYEQYF. The CDR3 nucleotides are TGTGCCAGCAGCGTAGGGGGGAACTCCTACGAGCAGTACTTC.